This T cell receptor beta chain was captured in a study of vaccination and CD4 T cells after COVID-19 (dated 2022 in TCRdb). A note on the overall study: Convalescent patients had a positive SARS-CoV-2 result on nasal swab PCR, and of these patients, some ten had mild disease and one had severe disease. The convalescent cohort comprised six males and four females, including two Hispanic individuals, seven Caucasians, two Asians and one multiracial person. Each participant got two doses of either the Pfizer-BioNTech BNT162b2 vaccine (n=8) or the Moderna mRNA-1273 vaccine (n=2). Post-COVID blood samples were collected from convalescent patients a median of approximately 100 days after diagnosis, with a range of roughly 35 to 180 days. Post-vaccine blood samples were obtained a median of approximately 74 days after the second vaccine dose, with a range of about 12 to 241 days. Overlapping spike peptide pools from SARS-CoV-2 and from the common cold coronaviruses HCoV-NL63, HCoV-OC43 and HCoV-229E were used as culture stimuli. Control cultures received a CEFX viral epitope pool as the positive control, an HIV-1 Nef peptide pool as the negative control, or no peptide. In roughly eleven COVID-19 convalescent patients and a few infection-naive healthy vaccine recipients, the spike-specific CD4+ TCR repertoire before mRNA vaccination was compared with the repertoire after mRNA vaccination. What the study reported, not specific to this receptor: In convalescent patients, nearly all vaccine-specific clones (304 of 307) were found to be mono-reactive for SARS-CoV-2 spike rather than cross-reactive with common cold coronaviruses. Among the post-vaccine SARS-CoV-2-reactive clones in convalescent patients, a median about 87% showed up only after vaccination, which suggests vaccine-specific priming. Although the median number of SARS-CoV-2-reactive clonotypes went up from fewer than 25 after infection to some 37 after vaccination, the increase was not significant. Relatively few convalescent patients were included in the study, and early timepoints after natural infection were not analyzed.

Receptors were amplified or captured by PCR. TCR sequencing of DNA from cultured CD4+ T cells used the Oncomine TCR Beta short-read assay at the Johns Hopkins FTIC core. The QIAamp micro DNA kit was used to extract genomic DNA from the cultured CD4+ T cells. Oncomine TCR Beta libraries from cultured CD4+ T cells were pooled with unique dual indexes and sequenced on an Illumina iSeq 100. The study's own analysis went as follows. Non-productive sequences were removed, and CDR3s that did not start with C, did not end with F or W, or were shorter than 7 amino acids were discarded. Antigen-specific clonotypes were identified with the MANAFEST web application by comparing peptide-stimulated wells with reference and other culture wells. For a clone to be called positive, the clone needed an FDR below 0.05, an odds ratio above 5, and a productive frequency above 0.1% in at least two of three replicate wells. A clonotype counted as cross-reactive if it showed significant expansion both in the SARS-CoV-2 spike wells and in at least one common cold coronavirus spike condition. Similarity between CDR3 sequences was evaluated in R version 3.6.1 using Levenshtein distances (stringdist) and unrooted phylogenetic trees (ape). The public reads were run again by TCRdb, first through fastp at Q25 and then through MiXCR, and only productive beta chains were kept. Under each unique CDR3 protein, matching rows form one entry showing the most common genes and DNA. The V and J calls here are based on TCRdb, not the publication. This sample gives 11,000 or so distinct CDR3 sequences in total; 64% of them show up just once. More than 13% of the sample is taken by the ten largest.

The CDR3 measures 14 amino acids from cysteine to phenylalanine. The entry retains the CDR3 DNA only, 42 bases that are in frame from base 1. Trimming takes 3 bases from V and 2 bases from J, and the germline ends sit 11 bases apart. The CDR1 and CDR2 encoded by the germline V gene (reference sequence) are DFQATT and SNEGSKA. In this sample, this clonotype turned up a few times. Its antigen has not been determined. Base qualities are not at hand, and no much larger clone is one base apart. The sample's treatment or condition label, decoded: roughly ten-day PBMC culture with coronavirus spike peptide pools or control peptides (ViraFEST assay). The ViraFEST assay was used in the study, in which antigen-specific T cells were expanded with peptide pools and expanded clonotypes were subsequently identified by TCR sequencing. Positive SARS-CoV-2 PCR tests in the convalescent patients dated from March to December 2020, before Alpha, Beta and Delta variants emerged in the United States. Around 2 million PBMCs per well were cultured in IMDM with approximately 4.9% human AB serum and 9 to 10 IU/ml IL-2, plus 10 ug/ml peptide pools. Half of the culture medium was replaced with fresh IL-2-containing medium on days 3 and 7. Once the cells had been in culture for around nine days, the EasySep CD4+ T cell isolation kit was used to isolate CD4+ T cells by negative selection. PBMCs were separated from whole blood using Ficoll-Paque Plus gradient centrifugation and then either used fresh or cryopreserved at -140C. In general, triplicate wells were set up for every culture condition.

The chain couples TRBV20-1 to TRBJ1-3; no confident D gene assignment can be made. Material: CD4+ T cells from blood, cultured in vitro. The TCR comes from a human donor who had recovered from COVID-19. For the CDR3, the sequence is CSARTLAPGNTIYF. The DNA sequence is as follows: TGCAGTGCTAGGACCTTAGCCCCTGGAAACACCATATATTTT.